A single sample gave rise to the 11 T cell receptor beta chains below, sequenced in a study of control samples from healthy donors and cancer patients. Using immunoSEQ multiplex PCR, the repertoire was profiled, and TCRdb retains in-frame clones only, with some absent. The table shows under 200,000 clones, with 91% occurring only once. Sequencing was done on a sample of blood. The receptors stem from a woman aged 25 to 39 in good health.

DNA of the CDR3: TGTGCCAGCAGCTTAGGACAGGGGGCTGGGGCCAACGTCCTGACTTTC. Translated, it gives CASSLGQGAGANVLTF. The rearrangement uses TRBV5-8 and TRBJ2-6; 10 bases fit TRBD1. Germline CDR1 SGHTS, CDR2 YDEGEE. The CDR3 has 16 amino acids. Germline trimming cut 2 bases from V and 2 bases from J; bases unmatched to any gene: 1.

CDR3 sequence (DNA): TGTGCCAGCAGAGACTCTAGCGGGGGGGCCCACGAGCAGTACTTC. Amino acid sequence: CASRDSSGGAHEQYF. The chain joins TRBV28 to TRBJ2-7; 12 bases line up with TRBD2. Losses at the gene ends were 6 bases for V and 5 bases for J; bases not matched to a gene: 8. Looked up from germline, CDR1 is MDHEN and CDR2 is SYDVKM. The length of the CDR3 is 15 residues.

The gene calls are TRBV27 and TRBJ1-3, with 7 bases lining up with TRBD1. V trimming: 6 bases; J trimming: 2 bases; junction bases outside the gene matches: 10. Germline lookup yields CDR1 MNHEY and CDR2 SMNVEV (reference sequence). This CDR3 is built from 16 residues. CDR3 loop: CASSLTGEYTGNTIYF. In DNA, the CDR3 is TGTGCCAGCAGCCTTACAGGGGAATACACTGGAAACACCATATATTTT.

A remark on this clone: In the same sample, other DNA sequences code for this CDR3. The chain links TRBV3-1 (or the pseudogene TRBV3-2) to TRBJ1-1; TRBD1 might be the D (6 bases). This CDR3 comprises 11 residues. Between the trimmed V and J ends, which lost 3 bases and 8 bases, there was a span of 7 bases. Germline V lookup: CDR1 LGHDT, CDR2 YNNKEL (reference sequence). CDR3 in amino acids: CASSQGAEAFF. The DNA of the CDR3 is TGTGCCAGCAGCCAGGGGGCGGAAGCTTTCTTT.

The genes are TRBV19 and TRBJ1-4; maybe TRBD1 (6 bases). Germline CDR1 LNHDA, CDR2 SQIVND (reference sequence). The CDR3 runs 15 residues. Trimming shortened V by 1 base and J by 3 bases, and 9 bases separated the two germline ends. CDR3 in amino acids: CASSIAEGANEKLFF. The CDR3, as DNA: TGTGCCAGTAGTATAGCTGAGGGGGCTAATGAAAAACTGTTTTTT.

This clone has a single count. The V and J genes are TRBV5-1 and TRBJ1-3, with D uncertain. The CDR3 has 14 residues. Germline CDR1 reads SGHRS; CDR2 reads YFSETQ. With 1 base removed from V and 1 base from J, the gap between germline ends came to 6 bases. CDR3 in amino acids: CASSLWGSGNTIYF. The CDR3 DNA reads TGCGCCAGCAGCTTGTGGGGATCTGGAAACACCATATATTTT.

DNA for the CDR3: TGTGCCAGCAGCCCCGGGACAGGCGGGTCTTCTCGCAATCAGCCCCAGCATTTT. This translates into CASSPGTGGSSRNQPQHF. The V and J genes are TRBV27 and TRBJ1-5, with 8 bases fitting TRBD1. The CDR3 has 18 residues. The V segment lost 6 bases and the J segment 2 bases; nucleotides outside the gene matches: 15. Germline-derived CDR1 and CDR2 are MNHEY and SMNVEV (reference sequence).

The CDR3 DNA reads TGTGCCAGCAGCCCCGACAGGGGAGAGCCCCAGCATTTT. Translation gives CASSPDRGEPQHF. The gene calls are TRBV7-2 and TRBJ1-5, with 8 bases that match TRBD1. V shed 5 bases, J shed 8 bases, and the junction held 5 bases outside the gene matches. The CDR3 has 13 residues. Per germline, CDR1 SGHTA and CDR2 FQGNSA.

With regard to this clone: Within the sample, other DNA sequences also encode this same CDR3. The chain has TRBV19 and TRBJ1-1; no clear D. V was clipped by 3 bases and J by 1 base, with 6 bases between them. This CDR3 has 13 residues. Germline CDR1 is LNHDA and CDR2 is SQIVND (reference sequence). The CDR3 is CASSIYGNTEAFF. The CDR3 DNA is TGTGCCAGTAGTATTTACGGGAACACTGAAGCTTTCTTT. The entire variable domain, with the rest obtained from reference TRBV19 and TRBJ1-1, is as follows: DGGITQSPKYLFRKEGQNVTLSCEQNLNHDAMYWYRQDPGQGLRLIYYSQIVNDFQKGDIAEGYSVSREKKESFPLTVTSAQKNPTAFYLCASSIYGNTEAFFGQGTRLTVV.

This sequence joins TRBV7-9 and TRBJ1-4; 8 bases map to TRBD1. Germline V gene data show CDR1 as SEHNR and CDR2 as FQNEAQ (reference sequence). After removal of 1 base from V and 3 bases from J, the junction contained 4 bases not matched to a gene. The CDR3 extends over 16 amino acids. Written as DNA, the CDR3 is TGTGCCAGCAGCTTAGGGACAGGGCCGGCTAATGAAAAACTGTTTTTT. It translates to CASSLGTGPANEKLFF.

The chain recombines TRBV29-1 with TRBJ1-2; 7 bases agree with TRBD1. V lost 7 bases, J lost 7 bases, and 12 bases stayed unmatched. This CDR3 region has 13 residues. Germline CDR1 and CDR2: SQVTM and ANQGSEA. CDR3 loop: CSAGGRGVGGYTF. The CDR3 DNA reads as TGCAGCGCTGGGGGCAGGGGGGTTGGTGGCTACACCTTC.